The 24 T cell receptor beta chains below come from one sample, sequenced in a study of CD8 T cells in Susac syndrome. After extraction with the RNeasy kit, roughly 0.45 to 1 ug of the RNA was reverse transcribed using random hexamers. TCRdb independently ran MiXCR on the immunoSEQ multiplex PCR reads; one entry per CDR3 protein. Of about 300,000 distinct CDR3 sequences listed, roughly 85% are singletons. The specimen sequenced was CD8+ T cells from PBMCs. Receptors originate from a human donor with multiple sclerosis.

This clonotype was detected a few times. This chain connects TRBV7-8 to TRBJ2-1; D call uncertain. The germline V gene encodes CDR1 SGHVS and CDR2 FQNEAQ. V was trimmed by 5 bases and J by 0 bases, leaving 8 bases between them. The CDR3 is 14 residues long. The CDR3 sequence is CASSLHGSYNEQFF. CDR3 nucleotides: TGTGCCAGCAGCCTCCACGGCTCCTACAATGAGCAGTTCTTC.

The chain has TRBV27 and TRBJ1-2; 7 nucleotides match TRBD1. There are 17 residues in the CDR3. Germline loops: CDR1 MNHEY, CDR2 SMNVEV (reference sequence). V dropped 6 bases and J dropped 1; count of bases not matched to a gene: 14. CDR3 sequence (DNA): TGTGCCAGCAGCCCCTTAGGGGGCTCCCTTCTTAACTATGGCTACACCTTC. The encoded protein is CASSPLGGSLLNYGYTF.

This clonotype was detected once. V is TRBV7-7 and J is TRBJ2-5; D might be TRBD1 (5 bases). Trimming pared 1 base from V and 0 bases from J, leaving 9 bases between. The CDR3 is 15 amino acids. Germline assignment: CDR1 SSHAT and CDR2 FNYEAQ (reference sequence). CDR3 nucleotides: TGTGCCAGCAGCTTAGGGGGCTTTTACCAAGAGACCCAGTACTTC. This gives the protein CASSLGGFYQETQYF.

The rearrangement joins TRBV28 to TRBJ2-7; TRBD2 agrees at 10 bases. The CDR3 covers 15 residues. V trimming: 3 bases; J trimming: 2 bases; junction bases outside the gene matches: 4. The germline gives CDR1 MDHEN, CDR2 SYDVKM. CDR3 in amino acids: CASSFYSGGTYEQYF. The CDR3 DNA sequence: TGTGCCAGCAGTTTTTATAGCGGGGGGACCTACGAGCAGTACTTC.

This chain connects TRBV15 to TRBJ1-2; D possibly corresponds to TRBD1 (5 bases). Per the germline V gene, CDR1 is LNHNV and CDR2 is YYDKDF (reference sequence). The germline V and J ends were trimmed by 1 base and 6 bases, with 9 bases remaining between them. The CDR3 is 13 residues long. CDR3 sequence reads: CATSRAGYDGYTF. In nucleotides, the CDR3 is TGTGCCACCAGCAGAGCAGGGTACGATGGCTACACCTTC.

The rearrangement links TRBV7-9 to TRBJ2-1; 10 bases align to TRBD2. The CDR3 consists of 15 residues. After removal of 5 bases from V and 6 bases from J, the junction contained 7 bases not matched to a gene. The germline V gene has CDR1 SEHNR and CDR2 FQNEAQ (reference sequence). CDR3 region: CASSDLAGVANEQFF. The DNA of the CDR3 is TGTGCCAGCAGCGACCTAGCGGGAGTCGCCAATGAGCAGTTCTTC.

This clonotype was seen only a few times. This chain links TRBV6-5 with TRBJ2-7; TRBD2 aligns across 9 bases. V gave up 2 bases and J gave up 5 bases; unmatched junction bases: 7. Germline values: CDR1 MNHEY, CDR2 SVGAGI. CDR3 size: 15 residues. CDR3: CASSYGSLAGNEQYF. CDR3 in DNA: TGTGCCAGCAGTTACGGGAGTCTAGCGGGAAACGAGCAGTACTTC.

V usage is TRBV29-1 and J usage is TRBJ2-7; the D is unclear. This CDR3 spans 11 amino acids. Between the trimmed V and J ends, which lost 5 bases and 4 bases, there was a span of 9 bases. Germline V gives CDR1 SQVTM, CDR2 ANQGSEA. CDR3 nucleotide sequence: TGCAGCGTTCATGACGGTTACGAGCAGTACTTC. Its translation: CSVHDGYEQYF.

The V gene is TRBV7-9, the J gene TRBJ2-1, with TRBD2 identical over 7 bases. CDR3 length: 16 residues. Germline trimming cut 2 bases from V and 7 bases from J; bases unmatched to any gene: 11. Germline V CDR1 and CDR2: SEHNR, FQNEAQ (reference sequence). The CDR3: CASSLLVAGVGNEQFF. DNA for the CDR3: TGTGCCAGCAGCTTACTAGTAGCGGGCGTCGGAAATGAGCAGTTCTTC.

This clonotype was counted once. The rearrangement joins TRBV10-3 to TRBJ2-7; 7 nucleotides line up with TRBD1. CDR3 length: 12 amino acids. Germline V gene sequence: CDR1 ENHRY, CDR2 SYGVKD. V was clipped by 2 bases and J by 9 bases; unmatched bases: 4. The DNA for the CDR3 is TGTGCCATCAGTGAGCCACCAGGGGGGCAGTACTTC. Its translation is CAISEPPGGQYF.

Note on this clonotype: A junction boundary mismatches the germline segment, possibly from a read error. V usage is TRBV9 and J usage is TRBJ1-4; a possible D gene is TRBD1 (5 bases). Germline V gives CDR1 SGDLS, CDR2 YYNGEE. The CDR3 covers 14 residues. This CDR3 is CASGVDGDGEKLFF. The CDR3 bases are TGTGCCAGCGGCGTAGACGGGGACGGTGAAAAACTGTTTTTT.

The V call is TRBV28, the J call TRBJ2-1; 8 bases map to TRBD1. This CDR3 has 14 amino acids. Trimming at V came to 9 bases and at J to 1 base, leaving 5 bases not matched to a gene. CDR1 and CDR2 (germline): MDHEN, SYDVKM. Written as DNA, the CDR3 is TGTGCCAGTGGGGACAGGTTTTCCTACAATGAGCAGTTCTTC. Its translation: CASGDRFSYNEQFF.

The chain combines TRBV11-2 with TRBJ1-2, with D possibly matching TRBD1 (6 bases). V was clipped by 6 bases and J by 8 bases, with 28 bases between them. CDR1 is SGHAT and CDR2 is FQNNGV in the germline V gene. The CDR3 is made up of 17 amino acids. The DNA for the CDR3 is TGTGCCAGCAGACCGTACAGGGACGCTAGAAACACACAAGGCTACACCTTC. This sequence encodes CASRPYRDARNTQGYTF. The full variable domain, with the rest looked up from reference TRBV11-2 and TRBJ1-2, is EAGVAQSPRYKIIEKRQSVAFWCNPISGHATLYWYQQILGQGPKLLIQFQNNGVVDDSQLPKDRFSAERLKGVDSTLKIQPAKLEDSAVYLCASRPYRDARNTQGYTFGSGTRLTVV.

The chain combines TRBV28 with TRBJ2-7; 10 nucleotides align to TRBD1. Germline CDR1 and CDR2: MDHEN and SYDVKM. The trim removed 6 bases at V and 3 bases at J, leaving 5 bases unmatched. The CDR3 totals 14 residues. The CDR3 coding sequence is TGTGCCAGCAGGATTGGGACAGGGGTCTACGAGCAGTACTTC. Its protein is CASRIGTGVYEQYF.

This clonotype showed up just a few times. This chain uses TRBV4-3 with TRBJ2-3, with TRBD2 matching over 9 bases. Germline V gene data show CDR1 as LGHNA and CDR2 as YSLEER. The CDR3 extends over 15 amino acids. The V segment lost 6 bases and the J segment 5 bases; nucleotides outside the gene matches: 9. The CDR3 DNA is TGCGCCAGCAGTGGCCGACTAGCGGATGGAGATACGCAGTATTTT. Its translation: CASSGRLADGDTQYF.

The chain couples TRBV2 to TRBJ2-7; TRBD2 is a possible D gene (5 bases). CDR1 and CDR2 from the germline V gene are SNHLY and FYNNEI. With 1 base removed from V and 12 bases from J, the gap between germline ends came to 10 bases. The CDR3 is 11 residues long. The CDR3 DNA reads as TGTGCCAGCAGTGAAGACTGGCGGGCGTACTTC. It specifies CASSEDWRAYF.

The DNA for the CDR3 is TGTGCCATCCAAAGACTAGCGAGACACAATGAGCAGTTCTTC. Amino acid sequence: CAIQRLARHNEQFF. This chain uses TRBV28 with TRBJ2-1; 8 bases line up with TRBD2. Germline lookup yields CDR1 MDHEN and CDR2 SYDVKM. With 10 bases clipped from V and 5 bases from J, the junction kept 10 bases outside the gene matches. This CDR3 contains 14 residues.

V gene TRBV25-1 combines with J gene TRBJ2-3; 10 bases match TRBD2. There are 17 residues in the CDR3. With 4 bases clipped from V and 5 bases from J, the junction kept 12 bases outside the gene matches. In germline, CDR1 is MGHDK, CDR2 SYGVNS. The CDR3 sequence: CASSAGSSGSNEDTQYF. CDR3 coding DNA: TGTGCCAGCAGTGCGGGTTCTAGCGGGAGTAACGAAGATACGCAGTATTTT.

J is TRBJ1-4 and V is TRBV5-4; no reliable D call. The CDR3 has 16 residues. Germline values: CDR1 SGHNT, CDR2 YYREEE (reference sequence). The V end lost 3 bases, the J end lost 3 bases, and 15 bases lay between the germline ends. The CDR3 DNA sequence: TGTGCCAGCAGCTCCTTTTGGCGGGCCTCTAATGAAAAACTGTTTTTT. Its protein is CASSSFWRASNEKLFF. Looking up the rest from reference TRBV5-4 and TRBJ1-4 gives the full variable domain: ETGVTQSPTHLIKTRGQQVTLRCSSQSGHNTVSWYQQALGQGPQFIFQYYREEENGRGNFPPRFSGLQFPNYSSELNVNALELDDSALYLCASSSFWRASNEKLFFGSGTQLSVL.

V and J are TRBV28 and TRBJ2-3, with 8 bases matching TRBD2. The CDR3 covers 18 residues. Germline V gene data show CDR1 as MDHEN and CDR2 as SYDVKM. Germline trimming cut 1 base from V and 3 bases from J; bases unmatched to any gene: 12. The CDR3 region has the DNA TGTGCCAGCAGTTTATTGGGTAATTGGCGGGAGGTAACAGATACGCAGTATTTT. Translated, it gives CASSLLGNWREVTDTQYF.

The chain carries TRBV30 and TRBJ1-2, with a possible D match to TRBD1 (5 bases). In germline, CDR1 is GTSNPN, CDR2 SVGIG (reference sequence). Trimming left V 6 bases short and J 4 bases short, with 9 bases between. The CDR3 length is 11 residues. The CDR3 DNA reads TGTGCCTGCCGGACAAGCTATGGCTACACCTTC. Protein: CACRTSYGYTF.

The chain combines TRBV7-9 with TRBJ1-1, with no clear D. V shed 3 bases and J shed 6 bases, with 11 bases lying between them. CDR3 length equals 13 residues. Germline V lookup: CDR1 SEHNR, CDR2 FQNEAQ (reference sequence). The CDR3 DNA sequence: TGTGCCAGCAGCTTTACCGACACCGCTGAAGCTTTCTTT. This gives the protein CASSFTDTAEAFF.

The chain combines TRBV4-3 with TRBJ1-1; 7 bases fit TRBD1. CDR1 is LGHNA, CDR2 YSLEER, per germline. The CDR3 contains 15 residues. The trim removed 1 base at V and 1 base at J, leaving 3 bases unmatched. The CDR3 reads CASSQGTGANTEAFF. The CDR3 nucleotides read TGCGCCAGCAGCCAAGGGACAGGAGCGAACACTGAAGCTTTCTTT.

This clonotype was seen a few times. This sequence joins TRBV6-1 and TRBJ2-7, with D unclear. From germline, CDR1 is MNHNS and CDR2 SASEGT. Trimming removed 6 bases at V and 0 bases at J, with 12 bases between. The CDR3 length is 14 residues. The CDR3 here is CASSQHSNSYEQYF. CDR3 coding DNA: TGTGCCAGCAGCCAACACAGCAACTCCTACGAGCAGTACTTC.